This T cell receptor (beta chain) is drawn from a study of cytomegalovirus exposure and HLA in healthy donors. The PCR used 60 Vbeta and 13 Jbeta primers. Original processing methods: Later analysis identified approximately 88 million unique TCR beta chains, about 10 million shared. This table comes from immunoSEQ multiplex PCR, and its TCRdb copy is limited to in-frame clones, with some not included. The V and J calls and clone size are taken from that table; D and trimming were inferred from the DNA. The top ten clones hold roughly 7% of a sample with around 140,000 clones, roughly 8.8% of them seen once. This clone occurred a few times. The germline V gene encodes CDR1 MNHEY and CDR2 SMNVEV (reference sequence). V trimming: 11 bases; J trimming: 4 bases; junction bases outside the gene matches: 4. This CDR3 spans 12 amino acids.

The receptor comes from a middle-aged woman in good health and CMV-seropositive. V is TRBV27 and J is TRBJ2-3; TRBD1 matches at 9 bases. The sequencing input was PBMCs. In nucleotides, the CDR3 is TGTGCCGAGGGACAGGGCCCAGATACGCAGTATTTT. It specifies CAEGQGPDTQYF.